The rows below give T cell receptor beta chains drawn from one sample of a study of blood T cell repertoires in COVID-19. Using immunoSEQ multiplex PCR, the repertoire was profiled, and TCRdb retains in-frame clones only, with some absent. The sample shows under 300,000 clones, more than 75% of them seen only once. The sequenced sample was PBMCs or T cells enriched from blood (not recorded which). The origin of the receptors is a woman aged 55-69 years in a cohort exposed to, infected with or recovered from COVID-19 (not recorded which). Each CDR3 is given with its conserved first and last residue. A D gene is named only where the DNA matches it firmly. The size of a clone is reported for some rows only, either as once, few or many, or as a class for expanded clones.

D gene: -; clone size: -; V gene: TRBV30; J gene: TRBJ2-5; CDR3 DNA: TGTGCCTGGAGTGGACAGGGAGGGACCCAGTACTTC; CDR3 protein: CAWSGQGGTQYF
D gene: -; clone size: -; V gene: TRBV7-2; J gene: TRBJ2-5; CDR3 DNA: TGTGCCAGCAGTCCCGGCTGGAGTTCAGAGACCCAGTACTTC; CDR3 protein: CASSPGWSSETQYF
D gene: -; clone size: -; V gene: TRBV5-1; J gene: TRBJ2-3; CDR3 DNA: TGCGCCAGCGCCCAGGAGGCGGGCACAGATACGCAGTATTTT; CDR3 protein: CASAQEAGTDTQYF
D gene: TRBD1; clone size: -; V gene: TRBV6-2/TRBV6-3; J gene: TRBJ1-1; CDR3 DNA: TGTGCCAGCAGTTACGGCAGGGGGCGATTGGTGAACACTGAAGCTTTCTTT; CDR3 protein: CASSYGRGRLVNTEAFF
D gene: TRBD2; clone size: once; V gene: TRBV28; J gene: TRBJ2-1; CDR3 DNA: TGTGCCAGCAGTTCCGCCCAACCTAGACTAGCGGGATACTCCTTCGAGCAGTTCTTC; CDR3 protein: CASSSAQPRLAGYSFEQFF
D gene: TRBD1; clone size: -; V gene: TRBV20-1; J gene: TRBJ2-7; CDR3 DNA: TGCAGTGCTAGTGGGACAGGGAGGTACGAGCAGTACTTC; CDR3 protein: CSASGTGRYEQYF
D gene: -; clone size: once; V gene: TRBV27; J gene: TRBJ2-3; CDR3 DNA: TGTGCCAGCACTGGGAGCCGTAGCACAGATACGCAGTATTTT; CDR3 protein: CASTGSRSTDTQYF
D gene: -; clone size: once; V gene: TRBV10-2; J gene: TRBJ1-3; CDR3 DNA: TGCGCCAGCAGTGACAGGGCCCCGGTCTCTGGAAACACCATATATTTT; CDR3 protein: CASSDRAPVSGNTIYF
D gene: TRBD1; clone size: once; V gene: TRBV3-1/TRBV3-2; J gene: TRBJ2-7; CDR3 DNA: TGTGCCAGCAGCCGGACAGGGGGCTACGAGCAGTACTTC; CDR3 protein: CASSRTGGYEQYF
D gene: -; clone size: -; V gene: TRBV7-9; J gene: TRBJ2-1; CDR3 DNA: TGTGCCAGCAGCCGGCGAAGCGGTTCCTCCTACAATGAGCAGTTCTTC; CDR3 protein: CASSRRSGSSYNEQFF
D gene: -; clone size: once; V gene: TRBV7-2; J gene: TRBJ1-4; CDR3 DNA: TGTGCCAGCAGCTTGACCCGACAGCGCCATGAAAAACTGTTTTTT; CDR3 protein: CASSLTRQRHEKLFF
D gene: -; clone size: -; V gene: TRBV2; J gene: TRBJ2-5; CDR3 DNA: TGTGCCAGCAGTGAAATGGGAGCGGAGACCCAGTACTTC; CDR3 protein: CASSEMGAETQYF
D gene: -; clone size: -; V gene: TRBV6-5; J gene: TRBJ2-7; CDR3 DNA: TGTGCCAGCAGTTACCAGGGATACGAGCAGTACTTC; CDR3 protein: CASSYQGYEQYF
D gene: TRBD1; clone size: -; V gene: TRBV5-1; J gene: TRBJ1-1; CDR3 DNA: TGCGCCAGCAGCCCGACAGGGGGCCGAATGAACACTGAAGCTTTCTTT; CDR3 protein: CASSPTGGRMNTEAFF
D gene: -; clone size: few; V gene: TRBV9; J gene: TRBJ2-7; CDR3 DNA: TGTGCCAGCAGCGTAGGGGTCGGGGAGCGGGAGTACTTC; CDR3 protein: CASSVGVGEREYF
D gene: TRBD1; clone size: -; V gene: TRBV24-1; J gene: TRBJ2-7; CDR3 DNA: TGTGCCACCAGTGACCCCGGGACAGGGGGCTACGAGCAGTACTTC; CDR3 protein: CATSDPGTGGYEQYF
D gene: TRBD1; clone size: -; V gene: TRBV7-9; J gene: TRBJ1-4; CDR3 DNA: TGTGCCAGCCGCTTAGGTCAGGGGGCGAGTGAAAAACTGTTTTTT; CDR3 protein: CASRLGQGASEKLFF
D gene: -; clone size: -; V gene: TRBV28; J gene: TRBJ2-2; CDR3 DNA: TGTGCCAGCACTTCCCAGGGCGACACCGGGGAGCTGTTTTTT; CDR3 protein: CASTSQGDTGELFF
D gene: TRBD1; clone size: -; V gene: TRBV7-2; J gene: TRBJ1-4; CDR3 DNA: TGTGCCAGCAGCTCTGCTAGGGGGCCCAATGAAAAACTGTTTTTT; CDR3 protein: CASSSARGPNEKLFF
D gene: TRBD1; clone size: -; V gene: TRBV6-5; J gene: TRBJ2-7; CDR3 DNA: TGTGCCAGCAGTTTGGACAGGGGAAGGAACGAGCAGTACTTC; CDR3 protein: CASSLDRGRNEQYF
D gene: -; clone size: -; V gene: TRBV7-8; J gene: TRBJ1-4; CDR3 DNA: TGTGCCAGCAGACTTGACAGGTGGGGGGAAAAACTGTTTTTT; CDR3 protein: CASRLDRWGEKLFF
D gene: -; clone size: -; V gene: TRBV3-1/TRBV3-2; J gene: TRBJ2-2; CDR3 DNA: TGTGCCAGCAGCCCTCAACTCAGCGGCTCCGGGGAGCTGTTTTTT; CDR3 protein: CASSPQLSGSGELFF
D gene: -; clone size: -; V gene: TRBV27; J gene: TRBJ1-2; CDR3 DNA: TGTGCCAGCAGTTTATCCAGATCTAACTATGGCTACACCTTC; CDR3 protein: CASSLSRSNYGYTF
D gene: -; clone size: -; V gene: TRBV30; J gene: TRBJ1-5; CDR3 DNA: TGTGCCTGGGGCCTTAGTGGGCGTCAGCCCCAGCATTTT; CDR3 protein: CAWGLSGRQPQHF
D gene: -; clone size: -; V gene: TRBV19; J gene: TRBJ1-5; CDR3 DNA: TGTGCCAGTACCCCCCAAAGAGGAGTTAGCAATCAGCCCCAGCATTTT; CDR3 protein: CASTPQRGVSNQPQHF
D gene: -; clone size: once; V gene: TRBV15; J gene: TRBJ2-7; CDR3 DNA: TGTGCCACCAGCAGAGACCTGACAGGCTCCTACGAGCAGTACTTC; CDR3 protein: CATSRDLTGSYEQYF
D gene: TRBD1; clone size: once; V gene: TRBV6-6; J gene: TRBJ2-3; CDR3 DNA: TGTGCCAGCAGTCCCGGCGGTCACGGACAGGGAGTTTTCACAGATACGCAGTATTTT; CDR3 protein: CASSPGGHGQGVFTDTQYF
D gene: -; clone size: -; V gene: TRBV7-2; J gene: TRBJ2-7; CDR3 DNA: TGTGCCAGCAGCCCATCACGGGGCTACGAGCAGTACTTC; CDR3 protein: CASSPSRGYEQYF
D gene: -; clone size: -; V gene: TRBV6-2/TRBV6-3; J gene: TRBJ2-7; CDR3 DNA: TGTGCCAGCAGTTATACTAGCTCCTACGAGCAGTACTTC; CDR3 protein: CASSYTSSYEQYF
D gene: -; clone size: -; V gene: TRBV13; J gene: TRBJ2-3; CDR3 DNA: TGTGCCAGCAGCTTAGGCTCGTTTACTAGCACAGATACGCAGTATTTT; CDR3 protein: CASSLGSFTSTDTQYF
D gene: -; clone size: -; V gene: TRBV28; J gene: TRBJ1-2; CDR3 DNA: TGTGCCAGCATCGTACAGGGCTATGGCTACACCTTC; CDR3 protein: CASIVQGYGYTF
D gene: TRBD1; clone size: few; V gene: TRBV19; J gene: TRBJ1-5; CDR3 DNA: TGTGCCAGTAGTATCGGACAGGGGTGGCAGCCCCAGCATTTT; CDR3 protein: CASSIGQGWQPQHF
D gene: -; clone size: -; V gene: TRBV5-6; J gene: TRBJ1-2; CDR3 DNA: TGTGCCAGCAGCACCCTAGGAGTGGACTATGGCTACACCTTC; CDR3 protein: CASSTLGVDYGYTF
D gene: -; clone size: -; V gene: TRBV14; J gene: TRBJ2-7; CDR3 DNA: TGTGCCAGGAGGCCAGGGGGGTCCTCCTACGAGCAGTACTTC; CDR3 protein: CARRPGGSSYEQYF
D gene: TRBD2; clone size: -; V gene: TRBV7-9; J gene: TRBJ2-1; CDR3 DNA: TGTGCCAGCAGCACCCTAGCGGGAGGGCCATGGGAGCAGTTCTTC; CDR3 protein: CASSTLAGGPWEQFF
D gene: -; clone size: -; V gene: TRBV4-1; J gene: TRBJ1-3; CDR3 DNA: TGCGCCAGCAGCCAAGATTTCGGGGGATTGGGCATATATTTT; CDR3 protein: CASSQDFGGLGIYF
D gene: TRBD2; clone size: few; V gene: TRBV7-2; J gene: TRBJ2-1; CDR3 DNA: TGTGCCAGCAGCTCCCCGGGACTAGCGGGATTCAATGAGCAGTTCTTC; CDR3 protein: CASSSPGLAGFNEQFF
D gene: TRBD2; clone size: -; V gene: TRBV7-3; J gene: TRBJ2-7; CDR3 DNA: TGTGCCAGCAGCCCGGGCGGGGCGGGAGGCTACGAGCAGTACTTC; CDR3 protein: CASSPGGAGGYEQYF
D gene: TRBD1; clone size: -; V gene: TRBV27; J gene: TRBJ1-6; CDR3 DNA: TGTGCCAGCAGTTTTGGGACAGGGTCTTCTCCCCTCCACTTT; CDR3 protein: CASSFGTGSSPLHF
D gene: TRBD1; clone size: -; V gene: TRBV5-1; J gene: TRBJ1-4; CDR3 DNA: TGCGCCAGCAGCTATACAGGGGATCGAGAAAAACTGTTTTTT; CDR3 protein: CASSYTGDREKLFF
D gene: TRBD1; clone size: -; V gene: TRBV19; J gene: TRBJ1-1; CDR3 DNA: TGTGCCAGTAGTCGATTCTACAGGGGGCAGACTGAAGCTTTCTTT; CDR3 protein: CASSRFYRGQTEAFF
D gene: -; clone size: -; V gene: TRBV2; J gene: TRBJ2-1; CDR3 DNA: TGTGCCAGCACGAGGGAGCTCTCATTTGGTGAGCAGTTCTTC; CDR3 protein: CASTRELSFGEQFF
D gene: TRBD1; clone size: -; V gene: TRBV15; J gene: TRBJ2-2; CDR3 DNA: TGTGCCACCAGCACCCCGGGACAGGGCTTAAACACCGGGGAGCTGTTTTTT; CDR3 protein: CATSTPGQGLNTGELFF
D gene: -; clone size: -; V gene: TRBV12-3/TRBV12-4; J gene: TRBJ2-7; CDR3 DNA: TGTGCCAGCAGTCCCAACACCCGCGAGCAGTACTTC; CDR3 protein: CASSPNTREQYF
D gene: -; clone size: once; V gene: TRBV21-1; J gene: TRBJ2-3; CDR3 DNA: TGTGCCAGCAAGGGGCCAGGGGGCCCCGGACTAGGGGATACGCAGTATTTT; CDR3 protein: CASKGPGGPGLGDTQYF
D gene: TRBD2; clone size: once; V gene: TRBV14; J gene: TRBJ2-7; CDR3 DNA: TGTGCCAGCAGCCAAGGTGCTAGCGGGAGAGGCTTCTCCTACGAGCAGTACTTC; CDR3 protein: CASSQGASGRGFSYEQYF
D gene: -; clone size: -; V gene: TRBV6-5; J gene: TRBJ2-1; CDR3 DNA: TGTGCCAGCAGTTACGGCAGCAATGAGCAGTTCTTC; CDR3 protein: CASSYGSNEQFF
D gene: TRBD2; clone size: -; V gene: TRBV11-3; J gene: TRBJ2-1; CDR3 DNA: TGTGCCAGCAGCTTAGGATGGCGGGCGGGAGGGCCCTACAATGAGCAGTTCTTC; CDR3 protein: CASSLGWRAGGPYNEQFF
D gene: TRBD1; clone size: -; V gene: TRBV7-2; J gene: TRBJ2-7; CDR3 DNA: TGTGCCAGCAGCTCACGGACAGGGGGCCCCTACGAGCAGTACTTC; CDR3 protein: CASSSRTGGPYEQYF
D gene: -; clone size: few; V gene: TRBV29-1; J gene: TRBJ1-5; CDR3 DNA: TGCAGCGCTTGGACAGATAGCAATCAGCCCCAGCATTTT; CDR3 protein: CSAWTDSNQPQHF